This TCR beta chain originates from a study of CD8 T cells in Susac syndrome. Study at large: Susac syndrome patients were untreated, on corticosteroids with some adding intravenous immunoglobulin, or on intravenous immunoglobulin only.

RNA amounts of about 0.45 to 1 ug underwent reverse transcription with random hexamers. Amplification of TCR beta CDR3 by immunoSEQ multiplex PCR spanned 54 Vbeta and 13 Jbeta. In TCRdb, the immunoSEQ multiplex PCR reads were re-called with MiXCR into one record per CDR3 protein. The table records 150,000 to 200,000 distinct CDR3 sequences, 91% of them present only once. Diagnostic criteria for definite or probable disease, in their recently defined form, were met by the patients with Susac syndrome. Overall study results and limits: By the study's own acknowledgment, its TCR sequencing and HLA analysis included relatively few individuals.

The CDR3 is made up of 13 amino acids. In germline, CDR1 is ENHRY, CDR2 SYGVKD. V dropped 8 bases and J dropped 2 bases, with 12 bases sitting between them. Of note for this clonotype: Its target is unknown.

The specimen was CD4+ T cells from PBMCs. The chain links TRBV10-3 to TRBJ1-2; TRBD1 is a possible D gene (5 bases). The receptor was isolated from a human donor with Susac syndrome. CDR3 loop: CAIAGTGNYGYTF. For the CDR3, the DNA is TGTGCCATCGCCGGGACGGGAAACTATGGCTACACCTTC.